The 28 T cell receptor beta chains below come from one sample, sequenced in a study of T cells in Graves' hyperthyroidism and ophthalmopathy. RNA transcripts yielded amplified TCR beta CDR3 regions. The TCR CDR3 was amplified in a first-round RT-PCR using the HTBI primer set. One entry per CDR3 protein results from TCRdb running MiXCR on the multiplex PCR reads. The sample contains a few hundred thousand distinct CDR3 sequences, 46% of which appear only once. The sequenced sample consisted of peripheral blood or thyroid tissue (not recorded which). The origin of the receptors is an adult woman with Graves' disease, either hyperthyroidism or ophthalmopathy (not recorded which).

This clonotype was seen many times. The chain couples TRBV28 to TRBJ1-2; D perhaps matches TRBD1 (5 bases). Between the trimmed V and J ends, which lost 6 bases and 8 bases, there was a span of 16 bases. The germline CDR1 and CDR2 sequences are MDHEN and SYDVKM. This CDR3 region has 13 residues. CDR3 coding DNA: TGTGCCAGCAGCCCGCTCGGGGCCATCGGCTACACCTTC. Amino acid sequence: CASSPLGAIGYTF.

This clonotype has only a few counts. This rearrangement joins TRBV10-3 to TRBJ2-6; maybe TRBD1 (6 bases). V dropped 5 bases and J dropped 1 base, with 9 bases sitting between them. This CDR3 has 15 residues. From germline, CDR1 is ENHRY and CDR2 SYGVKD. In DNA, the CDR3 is TGTGCCATCAGTTCAGGGGCGTCTGGGGCCAACGTCCTGACTTTC. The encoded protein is CAISSGASGANVLTF.

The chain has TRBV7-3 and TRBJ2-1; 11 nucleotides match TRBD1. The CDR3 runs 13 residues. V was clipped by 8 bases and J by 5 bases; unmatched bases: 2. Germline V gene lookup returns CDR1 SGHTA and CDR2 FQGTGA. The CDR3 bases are TGTGCCAGCGGGACAGGGGGGGACAATGAGCAGTTCTTC. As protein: CASGTGGDNEQFF.

The CDR3 region is CSARDRAQGTSNEKLFF. The CDR3 nucleotides read TGCAGTGCTAGAGATCGCGCGCAGGGGACCTCTAATGAAAAACTGTTTTTT. The rearrangement joins TRBV20-1 to TRBJ1-4, with a weak D call TRBD1 (6 bases). The CDR3 is made up of 17 amino acids. V lost 0 bases and J 3 bases, leaving 17 bases between the germline ends. Germline CDR1 is DFQATT and CDR2 is SNEGSKA (reference sequence).

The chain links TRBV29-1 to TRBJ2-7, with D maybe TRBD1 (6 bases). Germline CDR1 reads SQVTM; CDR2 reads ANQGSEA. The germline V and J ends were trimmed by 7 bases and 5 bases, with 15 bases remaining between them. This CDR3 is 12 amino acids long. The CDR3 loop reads CSGGTGFNEQYF. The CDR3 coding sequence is TGCAGCGGGGGAACAGGGTTCAACGAGCAGTACTTC.

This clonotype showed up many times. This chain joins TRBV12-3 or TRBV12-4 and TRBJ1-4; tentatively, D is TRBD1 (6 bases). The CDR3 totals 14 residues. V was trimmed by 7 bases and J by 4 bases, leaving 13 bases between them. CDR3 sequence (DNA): TGTGCCAGCACTTGGACAGTGCTTAATGAAAAACTGTTTTTT. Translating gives CASTWTVLNEKLFF.

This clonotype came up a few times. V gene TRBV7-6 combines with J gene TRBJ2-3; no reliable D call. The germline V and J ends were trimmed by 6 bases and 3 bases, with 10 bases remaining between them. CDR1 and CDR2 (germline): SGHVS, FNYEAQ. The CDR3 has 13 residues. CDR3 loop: CASSRRQTDTQYF. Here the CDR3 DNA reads TGTGCCAGCAGTCGACGGCAAACAGATACGCAGTATTTT.

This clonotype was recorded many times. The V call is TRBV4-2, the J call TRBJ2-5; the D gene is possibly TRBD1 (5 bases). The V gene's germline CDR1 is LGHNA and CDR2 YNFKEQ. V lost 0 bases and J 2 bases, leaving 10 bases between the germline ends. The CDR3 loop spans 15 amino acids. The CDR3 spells CASSQEFSGQETQYF. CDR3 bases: TGTGCCAGCAGCCAAGAGTTCTCAGGGCAAGAGACCCAGTACTTC.

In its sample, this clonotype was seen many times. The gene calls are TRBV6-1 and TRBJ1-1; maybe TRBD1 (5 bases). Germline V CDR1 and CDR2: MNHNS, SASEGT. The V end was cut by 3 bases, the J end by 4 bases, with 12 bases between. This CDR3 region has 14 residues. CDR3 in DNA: TGTGCCAGCAGTGATGCAGGGAGCTTCACTGAAGCTTTCTTT. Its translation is CASSDAGSFTEAFF.

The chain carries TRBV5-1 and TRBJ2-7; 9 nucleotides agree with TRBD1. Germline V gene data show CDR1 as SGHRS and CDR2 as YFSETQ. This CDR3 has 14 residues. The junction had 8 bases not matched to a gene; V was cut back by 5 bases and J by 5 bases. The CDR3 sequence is CASSDPGQGHEQYF. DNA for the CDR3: TGCGCCAGCAGTGACCCGGGACAGGGCCACGAGCAGTACTTC.

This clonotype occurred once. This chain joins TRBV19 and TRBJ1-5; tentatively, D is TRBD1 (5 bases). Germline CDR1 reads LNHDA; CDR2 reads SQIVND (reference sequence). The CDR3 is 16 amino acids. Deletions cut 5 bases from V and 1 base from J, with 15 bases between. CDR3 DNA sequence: TGTGCCAGTAGTCAGGTGGGGCAGATGAGCAATCAGCCCCAGCATTTT. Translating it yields CASSQVGQMSNQPQHF.

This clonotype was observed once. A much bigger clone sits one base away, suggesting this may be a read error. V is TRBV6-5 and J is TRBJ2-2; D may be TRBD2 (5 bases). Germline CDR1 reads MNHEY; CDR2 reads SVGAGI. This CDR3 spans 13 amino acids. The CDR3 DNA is TGTGCCAGCACGATGGGGTGGGTCGGGGAGCCGTTTTTT. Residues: CASTMGWVGEPFF.

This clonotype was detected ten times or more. This CDR3 is CASSLEPTGLSLTITEAFF. Written as DNA, the CDR3 is TGCGCCAGCAGCTTGGAACCAACAGGCCTTTCCCTTACTATCACTGAAGCTTTCTTT. This rearrangement joins TRBV5-1 to TRBJ1-1; D possibly corresponds to TRBD1 (5 bases). V lost 0 bases and J lost 4, with 25 bases in between. This CDR3 spans 19 amino acids. Germline CDR1 SGHRS, CDR2 YFSETQ.

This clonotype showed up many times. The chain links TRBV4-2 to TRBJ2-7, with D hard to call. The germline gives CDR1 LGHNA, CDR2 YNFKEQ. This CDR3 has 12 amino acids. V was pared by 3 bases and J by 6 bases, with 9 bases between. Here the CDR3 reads CASSHLLGEQYF. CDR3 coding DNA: TGTGCCAGCAGCCACCTCCTCGGCGAGCAGTACTTC.

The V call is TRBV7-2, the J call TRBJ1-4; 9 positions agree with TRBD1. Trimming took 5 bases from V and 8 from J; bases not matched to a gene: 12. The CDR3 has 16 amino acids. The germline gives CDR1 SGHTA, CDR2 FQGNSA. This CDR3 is CASSGPGQGRREKLFF. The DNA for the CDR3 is TGTGCCAGCAGCGGACCGGGACAGGGTCGACGGGAAAAACTGTTTTTT.

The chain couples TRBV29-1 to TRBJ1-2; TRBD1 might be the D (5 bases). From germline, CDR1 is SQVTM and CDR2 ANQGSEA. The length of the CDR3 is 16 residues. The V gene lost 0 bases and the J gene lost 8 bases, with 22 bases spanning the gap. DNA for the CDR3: TGCAGCGTTGAAGATCTGGGCGGGACGGCAAGGGGAGGCTACACCTTC. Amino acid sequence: CSVEDLGGTARGGYTF.

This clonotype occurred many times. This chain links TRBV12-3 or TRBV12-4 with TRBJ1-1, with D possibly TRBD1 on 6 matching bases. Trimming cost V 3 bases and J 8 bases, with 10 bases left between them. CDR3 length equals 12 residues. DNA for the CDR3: TGTGCCAGCAGTTTTGGACAGCCAGAAGCTTTCTTT. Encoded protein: CASSFGQPEAFF.

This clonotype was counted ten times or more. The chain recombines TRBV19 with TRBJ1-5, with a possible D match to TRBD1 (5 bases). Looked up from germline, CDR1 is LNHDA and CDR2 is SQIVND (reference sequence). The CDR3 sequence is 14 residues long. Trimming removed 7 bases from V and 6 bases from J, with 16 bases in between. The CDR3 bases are TGTGCCAGTAAAGGGGAAGTGTCACGTCAGCCCCAGCATTTT. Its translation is CASKGEVSRQPQHF.

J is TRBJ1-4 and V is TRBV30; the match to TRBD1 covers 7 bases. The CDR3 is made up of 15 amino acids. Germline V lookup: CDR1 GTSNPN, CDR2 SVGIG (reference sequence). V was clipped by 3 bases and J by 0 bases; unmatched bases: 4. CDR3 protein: CAWRTGYATNEKLFF. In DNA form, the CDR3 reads TGTGCCTGGAGGACAGGGTATGCAACTAATGAAAAACTGTTTTTT.

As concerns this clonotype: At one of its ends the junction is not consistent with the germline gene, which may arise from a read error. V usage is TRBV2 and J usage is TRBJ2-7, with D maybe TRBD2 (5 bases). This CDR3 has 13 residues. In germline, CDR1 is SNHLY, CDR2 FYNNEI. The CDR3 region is CASSNSGSYGQYF. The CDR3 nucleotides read TGTGCCAGCAGTAACTCGGGATCCTACGGGCAGTACTTC.

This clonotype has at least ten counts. CDR3 region: CSALGQGAREQYF. The DNA for the CDR3 is TGCAGTGCTCTGGGACAGGGGGCGAGGGAGCAGTACTTC. J is TRBJ2-7 and V is TRBV20-1, with 12 nucleotides matching TRBD1. Germline V gene lookup returns CDR1 DFQATT and CDR2 SNEGSKA (reference sequence). V was clipped by 5 bases and J by 7 bases; unmatched bases: 6. The CDR3 is 13 residues long.

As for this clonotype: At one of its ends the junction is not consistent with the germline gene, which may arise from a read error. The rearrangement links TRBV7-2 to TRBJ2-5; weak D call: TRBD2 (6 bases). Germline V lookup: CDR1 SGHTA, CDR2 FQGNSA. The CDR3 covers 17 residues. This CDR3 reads CASSQLEGAPSGETQYF. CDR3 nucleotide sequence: TGCGCCAGCAGCCAGTTGGAGGGAGCTCCTTCCGGAGAGACCCAGTACTTC.

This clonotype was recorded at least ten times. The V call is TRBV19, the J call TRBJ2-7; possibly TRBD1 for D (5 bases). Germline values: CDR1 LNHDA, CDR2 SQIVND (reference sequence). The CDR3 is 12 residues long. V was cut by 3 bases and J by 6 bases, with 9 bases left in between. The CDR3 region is CASSMGQGEQYF. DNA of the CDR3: TGTGCCAGTAGTATGGGGCAGGGCGAGCAGTACTTC.

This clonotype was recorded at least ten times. The CDR3 coding sequence is TGTGCCAGCAGCACCCGACAGGGGACTGGGGCCAACGTCCTGACTTTC. This sequence encodes CASSTRQGTGANVLTF. V gene TRBV7-9 combines with J gene TRBJ2-6; 8 bases fit TRBD1. CDR1 is SEHNR and CDR2 is FQNEAQ in the germline V gene (reference sequence). The CDR3 consists of 16 residues. The J segment lost 2 bases and the V segment lost 5 bases, leaving 5 bases of the junction unmatched.

The CDR3 nucleotides read TGCGCCAGCAGCCAGTACAGGGAGTCCCCCTACGAGCAGTACTTC. Its translation is CASSQYRESPYEQYF. This chain uses TRBV4-3 with TRBJ2-7; perhaps TRBD1 as D (6 bases). There are 15 residues in the CDR3. Deletions cut 3 bases from V and 2 bases from J, with 14 bases between. CDR1 is LGHNA and CDR2 is YSLEER in the germline V gene.

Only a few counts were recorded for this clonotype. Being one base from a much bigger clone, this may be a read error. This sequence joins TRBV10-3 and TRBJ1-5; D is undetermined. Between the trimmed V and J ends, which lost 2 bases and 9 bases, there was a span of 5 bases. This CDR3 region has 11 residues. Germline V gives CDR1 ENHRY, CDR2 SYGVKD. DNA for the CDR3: TGTGCCATCAGTGAGGTCCGGCCCCAGCATTTT. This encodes CAISEVRPQHF.

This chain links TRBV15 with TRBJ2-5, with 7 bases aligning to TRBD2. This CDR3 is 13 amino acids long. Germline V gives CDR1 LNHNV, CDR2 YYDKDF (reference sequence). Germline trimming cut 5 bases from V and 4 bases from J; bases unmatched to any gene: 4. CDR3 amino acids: CATSWGGGETQYF. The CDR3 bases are TGTGCCACCAGCTGGGGCGGGGGAGAGACCCAGTACTTC.

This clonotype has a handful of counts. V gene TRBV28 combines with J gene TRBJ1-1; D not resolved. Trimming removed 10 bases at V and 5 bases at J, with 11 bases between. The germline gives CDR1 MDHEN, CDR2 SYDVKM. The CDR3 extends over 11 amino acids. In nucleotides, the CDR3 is TGTGCCACCTTTGGGTTTACTGAAGCTTTCTTT. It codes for CATFGFTEAFF.